This entry lists 20 T cell receptor beta chains sequenced from one sample in a study of blood T cell repertoires in COVID-19. The data were produced by immunoSEQ multiplex PCR, yet TCRdb's version contains in-frame clones alone and is incomplete. The data hold about 280,000 clones, with around 93% observed a single time. Source material: PBMCs or T cells enriched from blood (not recorded which). All receptors come from a man aged 35 to 55 who had been exposed to COVID-19.

The rearrangement uses TRBV2 and TRBJ1-5; the D is unclear. Trimming cost V 6 bases and J 5 bases, with 11 bases left between them. Germline values: CDR1 SNHLY, CDR2 FYNNEI. The CDR3 sequence is 13 residues long. The CDR3, as DNA: TGTGCCAGCAGGGTTTCGGGTGATCAGCCCCAGCATTTT. The encoded protein is CASRVSGDQPQHF.

This chain connects TRBV19 to TRBJ1-1; a weak D match, TRBD1 (6 bases). Germline V CDR1 and CDR2: LNHDA, SQIVND (reference sequence). CDR3 length equals 14 residues. V lost 5 bases and J lost 6, with 16 bases in between. The CDR3 DNA is TGTGCCAGTAGTCCCTCGACAGGATGGGCTGAAGCTTTCTTT. It yields the protein CASSPSTGWAEAFF.

J is TRBJ2-2 and V is TRBV9; TRBD1 aligns across 7 bases. The CDR3 is 16 amino acids. V lost 4 bases and J lost 1; bases outside the gene matches: 7. Germline V gene lookup returns CDR1 SGDLS and CDR2 YYNGEE. CDR3 DNA sequence: TGTGCCAGCAGCCCACCGTCAGGGGGGAACACCGGGGAGCTGTTTTTT. It codes for CASSPPSGGNTGELFF. The variable domain in full, completed from reference TRBV9 and TRBJ2-2, reads DSGVTQTPKHLITATGQRVTLRCSPRSGDLSVYWYQQSLDQGLQFLIQYYNGEERAKGNILERFSAQQFPDLHSELNLSSLELGDSALYFCASSPPSGGNTGELFFGEGSRLTVL.

The chain carries TRBV29-1 and TRBJ2-6; a weak D match, TRBD1 (6 bases). The germline V gene has CDR1 SQVTM and CDR2 ANQGSEA. CDR3 length: 15 residues. The V gene lost 6 bases and the J gene lost 1 base, with 13 bases spanning the gap. The CDR3 coding sequence is TGCAGCGTCCGGAAGGACAGTTCTGGGGCCAACGTCCTGACTTTC. Protein product: CSVRKDSSGANVLTF.

This chain joins TRBV28 and TRBJ2-1; 12 bases map to TRBD2. V lost 10 bases to trimming and J lost 5 bases; unmatched junction nucleotides: 6. Per the germline V gene, CDR1 is MDHEN and CDR2 is SYDVKM. The CDR3 has 14 residues. The CDR3 DNA follows: TGTGCCACCGCCAGACTAGCGGGAGACAATGAGCAGTTCTTC. The encoded protein is CATARLAGDNEQFF.

The chain uses TRBV6-1 and TRBJ1-2, with unresolved D. The germline gives CDR1 MNHNS, CDR2 SASEGT. The germline V and J ends were trimmed by 2 bases and 11 bases, with 9 bases remaining between them. The length of the CDR3 is 11 residues. The CDR3 DNA sequence: TGTGCCAGCAGTGAAACGGTCAAATACACCTTC. This codes for CASSETVKYTF.

The chain combines TRBV29-1 with TRBJ1-1, with D possibly matching TRBD1 (5 bases). The CDR3 runs 14 residues. Germline loops: CDR1 SQVTM, CDR2 ANQGSEA. Trimming pared 3 bases from V and 5 bases from J, leaving 16 bases between. The CDR3 region is CSVEEGTEGTEAFF. The CDR3 DNA sequence: TGCAGCGTTGAGGAGGGGACCGAGGGGACTGAAGCTTTCTTT.

The chain has TRBV5-1 and TRBJ1-2, with TRBD1 matching over 7 bases. V trimming: 0 bases; J trimming: 4 bases; junction bases outside the gene matches: 3. The CDR3 length is 14 residues. Germline-derived CDR1 and CDR2 are SGHRS and YFSETQ. DNA of the CDR3: TGCGCCAGCAGCTTGGGACAGGGAACCTATGGCTACACCTTC. Translation gives CASSLGQGTYGYTF.

V and J are TRBV11-2 and TRBJ1-1; 9 bases map to TRBD1. The CDR3 is 14 residues long. The V segment lost 6 bases and the J segment 8 bases; nucleotides outside the gene matches: 10. The germline V gene has CDR1 SGHAT and CDR2 FQNNGV. CDR3 sequence: CASREGQGWGEAFF. The CDR3 nucleotides are TGTGCCAGCAGGGAAGGACAGGGGTGGGGCGAAGCTTTCTTT.

The V call is TRBV5-1, the J call TRBJ2-7; D gene uncertain. The CDR3 covers 14 residues. The germline V gene encodes CDR1 SGHRS and CDR2 YFSETQ. V lost 1 base and J lost 4, with 12 bases in between. CDR3 sequence: CASSLSSLGYEQYF. CDR3 coding DNA: TGCGCCAGCAGCTTGAGCTCACTCGGGTACGAGCAGTACTTC.

The genes are TRBV5-1 and TRBJ1-1; no reliable D call. CDR3 length: 13 amino acids. V was cut by 5 bases and J by 2 bases, with 10 bases left in between. Germline V gene sequence: CDR1 SGHRS, CDR2 YFSETQ. CDR3: CASRELVNTEAFF. The CDR3 nucleotides read TGCGCCAGCAGAGAGTTAGTTAACACTGAAGCTTTCTTT.

This chain links TRBV30 with TRBJ2-5; 10 bases are shared with TRBD2. CDR3 length: 16 residues. Trimming cost V 0 bases and J 4 bases; bases outside gene matches: 8. The germline V gene has CDR1 GTSNPN and CDR2 SVGIG (reference sequence). The CDR3: CAWSVRASGSSETQYF. CDR3 bases: TGTGCCTGGAGTGTACGGGCTAGCGGGAGTTCAGAGACCCAGTACTTC.

The table lists this clone with a count of one. Additional DNA sequences in this sample encode the identical CDR3. The chain joins TRBV27 to TRBJ1-1; 7 nucleotides match TRBD1. Germline CDR1 reads MNHEY; CDR2 reads SMNVEV (reference sequence). The CDR3 extends over 13 amino acids. V lost 6 bases to trimming and J lost 3 bases; unmatched junction nucleotides: 4. The CDR3 DNA sequence: TGTGCCAGCAGATTACAGGGGTACACTGAAGCTTTCTTT. This gives the protein CASRLQGYTEAFF.

The J gene is TRBJ2-1, the V gene TRBV4-1; 8 bases fit TRBD2. V shed 4 bases and J 1 base; nucleotides not matched to a gene: 12. Germline lookup yields CDR1 MGHRA and CDR2 YSYEKL. The CDR3 runs to 18 residues. CDR3 region: CASSPGRGGSGSYNEQFF. CDR3 coding DNA: TGCGCCAGCAGCCCAGGACGCGGGGGGTCTGGTTCCTACAATGAGCAGTTCTTC.

The chain carries TRBV28 and TRBJ2-7; D unresolved. The CDR3 is 12 amino acids. Germline CDR1 and CDR2: MDHEN and SYDVKM. Trimming pared 3 bases from V and 8 bases from J, leaving 11 bases between. The CDR3 reads CASSFRGAKQYF. The CDR3 DNA reads TGTGCCAGCAGTTTTAGAGGAGCCAAGCAGTACTTC.

The gene calls are TRBV25-1 and TRBJ2-5; the match to TRBD2 covers 7 bases. CDR3 length: 13 amino acids. Germline CDR1 MGHDK, CDR2 SYGVNS. After removal of 8 bases from V and 0 bases from J, the junction contained 3 bases not matched to a gene. The CDR3 loop is CASQGGYQETQYF. The CDR3 DNA sequence: TGTGCCAGCCAGGGAGGGTACCAAGAGACCCAGTACTTC.

The genes are TRBV9 and TRBJ2-3; 7 bases are shared with TRBD1. The V gene end was trimmed by 4 bases and the J gene end by 3 bases; junction bases not matched to a gene: 8. Per the germline V gene, CDR1 is SGDLS and CDR2 is YYNGEE. The CDR3 runs 15 residues. The CDR3 is CASSLRQGQTDTQYF. In DNA, the CDR3 is TGTGCCAGCAGCTTACGACAGGGACAGACAGATACGCAGTATTTT.

This clone was seen just once. The J gene is TRBJ2-2, the V gene TRBV28, with 14 bases fitting TRBD2. V lost 5 bases, J lost 4 bases, and 9 bases stayed unmatched. CDR1 and CDR2 from the germline V gene are MDHEN and SYDVKM. The CDR3 length is 18 residues. The DNA for the CDR3 is TGTGCCAGCAGTCCGGGACTAGCGGGAGATCTCACCACCGGGGAGCTGTTTTTT. Translating gives CASSPGLAGDLTTGELFF.

For the CDR3, the DNA is TGTGCCAGCAGTTATGGGACAGACACAGAGACCCAGTACTTC. Protein: CASSYGTDTETQYF. The chain employs TRBV6-5 and TRBJ2-5, with 7 bases identical to TRBD1. Trimming cost V 3 bases and J 4 bases; bases outside gene matches: 5. CDR1 and CDR2 (germline): MNHEY, SVGAGI. The CDR3 is 14 residues long.

The V call is TRBV5-1, the J call TRBJ2-5, with D possibly being TRBD2 (6 bases). Trimming removed 0 bases from V and 5 bases from J, with 14 bases in between. CDR1 SGHRS and CDR2 YFSETQ come from the germline V gene. CDR3 length: 15 amino acids. The CDR3 nucleotides are TGCGCCAGCAGCTTGGCCCCCAGCGGGCGCGAGACCCAGTACTTC. Amino acid sequence: CASSLAPSGRETQYF.